This is a list of T cell receptor beta chains from one sample in a study of CD8 T cells in Susac syndrome. MiXCR, applied by TCRdb to the immunoSEQ multiplex PCR reads, yields one record per CDR3 protein. The table has some 300,000 distinct CDR3 sequences, approximately 85% seen once. Sequencing used CD8+ T cells from PBMCs. Every receptor here comes from a human donor with multiple sclerosis. Each CDR3 is given with its conserved first and last residue. The order of the fields is J gene, CDR3 length, D gene, V gene, clone size, CDR3 protein, CDR3 DNA. D genes are given only for firm matches. Clone size is shown for a subset of rows, as once, few, many or a class of expanded clone.

>TRBJ2-5|16|TRBD1|TRBV7-8|.
CASSLATGGAGETQYF
TGTGCCAGCAGCTTAGCCACAGGGGGCGCGGGGGAGACCCAGTACTTC
>TRBJ2-1|16|TRBD1|TRBV3-1|.
CASSLLRDSTYNEQFF
TGTGCCAGCAGCCTTCTCCGGGACAGCACCTACAATGAGCAGTTCTTC
>TRBJ1-5|15|.|TRBV9|.
CASSTRTDLGQPQHF
TGTGCCAGCAGCACCCGGACAGACTTGGGACAGCCCCAGCATTTT
>TRBJ2-1|13|TRBD2|TRBV12-3/TRBV12-4|.
CASLAGANNEQFF
TGTGCCAGCCTAGCGGGGGCAAACAATGAGCAGTTCTTC
>TRBJ2-2|15|TRBD2|TRBV9|.
CASSKREGNTGELFF
TGTGCCAGCAGCAAGCGGGAGGGGAACACCGGGGAGCTGTTTTTT
>TRBJ2-5|12|.|TRBV20-1|.
CSARTAQETQYF
TGCAGTGCGAGGACAGCTCAAGAGACCCAGTACTTC
>TRBJ2-5|16|TRBD2|TRBV27|.
CASTGLAGGGYETQYF
TGTGCCAGCACCGGACTAGCGGGAGGAGGTTACGAGACCCAGTACTTC
>TRBJ2-5|13|.|TRBV7-9|few
CASSQVGEETQYF
TGTGCCAGCAGCCAGGTCGGCGAAGAGACCCAGTACTTC
>TRBJ2-2|16|.|TRBV9|.
CASSSTRRDVTGELFF
TGTGCCAGCAGCTCGACAAGGCGGGACGTAACCGGGGAGCTGTTTTTT
>TRBJ2-7|14|.|TRBV7-9|once
CASSLGQRLAEQYF
TGTGCCAGCAGCCTAGGCCAGCGGCTTGCCGAGCAGTACTTC
>TRBJ1-2|13|.|TRBV29-1|.
CSVRQPSDYGYTF
TGCAGCGTCCGGCAGCCCTCAGACTATGGCTACACCTTC
>TRBJ2-3|15|.|TRBV5-1|.
CASSLEGVATDTQYF
TGCGCCAGCAGCTTGGAGGGGGTTGCGACAGATACGCAGTATTTT
>TRBJ2-1|16|TRBD2|TRBV7-9|.
CASSATSGRALYEQFF
TGTGCCAGCAGCGCGACTAGCGGGAGGGCCTTATATGAGCAGTTCTTC